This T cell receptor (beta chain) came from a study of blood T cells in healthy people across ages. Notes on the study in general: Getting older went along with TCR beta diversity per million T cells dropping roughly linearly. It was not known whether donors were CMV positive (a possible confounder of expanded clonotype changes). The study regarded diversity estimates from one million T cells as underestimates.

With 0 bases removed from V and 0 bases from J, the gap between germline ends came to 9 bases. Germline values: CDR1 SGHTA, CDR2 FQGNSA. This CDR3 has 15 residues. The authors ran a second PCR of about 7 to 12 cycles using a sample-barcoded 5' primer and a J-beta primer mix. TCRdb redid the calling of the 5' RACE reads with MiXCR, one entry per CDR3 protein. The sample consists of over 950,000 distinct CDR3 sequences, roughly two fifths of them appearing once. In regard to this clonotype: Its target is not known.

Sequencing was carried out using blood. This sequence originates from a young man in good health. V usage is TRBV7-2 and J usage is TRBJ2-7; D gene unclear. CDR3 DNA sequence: TGTGCCAGCAGCTTAGCAGGGTCCGACTCCTACGAGCAGTACTTC. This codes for CASSLAGSDSYEQYF.